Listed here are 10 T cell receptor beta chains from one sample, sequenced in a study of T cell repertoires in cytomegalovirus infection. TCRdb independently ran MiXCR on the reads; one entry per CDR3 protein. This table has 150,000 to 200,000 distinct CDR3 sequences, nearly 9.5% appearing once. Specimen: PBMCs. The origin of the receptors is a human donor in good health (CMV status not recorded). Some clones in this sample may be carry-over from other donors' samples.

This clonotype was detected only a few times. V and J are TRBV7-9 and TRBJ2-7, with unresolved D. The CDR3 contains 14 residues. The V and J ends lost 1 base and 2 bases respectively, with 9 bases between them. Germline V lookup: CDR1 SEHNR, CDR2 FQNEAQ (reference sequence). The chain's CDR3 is CASSLVQSTYEQYF. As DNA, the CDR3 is TGTGCCAGCAGCTTAGTACAGAGTACCTACGAGCAGTACTTC.

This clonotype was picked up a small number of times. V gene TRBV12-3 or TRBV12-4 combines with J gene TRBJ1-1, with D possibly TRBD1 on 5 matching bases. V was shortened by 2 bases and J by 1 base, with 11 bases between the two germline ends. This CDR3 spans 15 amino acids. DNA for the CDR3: TGTGCCAGCAGTTTATTTCGGGGGGGGAACACTGAAGCTTTCTTT. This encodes CASSLFRGGNTEAFF.

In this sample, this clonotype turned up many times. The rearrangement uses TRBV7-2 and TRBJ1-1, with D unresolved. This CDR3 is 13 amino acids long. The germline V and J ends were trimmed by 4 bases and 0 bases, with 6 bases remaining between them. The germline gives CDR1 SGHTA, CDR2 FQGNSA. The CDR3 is CASSSGLNTEAFF. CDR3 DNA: TGTGCCAGCAGCTCAGGACTGAACACTGAAGCTTTCTTT.

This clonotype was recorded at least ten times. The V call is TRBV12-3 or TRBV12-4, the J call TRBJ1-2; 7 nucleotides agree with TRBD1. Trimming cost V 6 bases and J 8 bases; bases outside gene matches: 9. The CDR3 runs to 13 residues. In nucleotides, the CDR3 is TGTGCCAGCAGGCGACAGGGTGGTTGGGGCTACACCTTC. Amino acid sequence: CASRRQGGWGYTF.

In DNA, the CDR3 is TGCAGCGTTGAAGCATCAGGGGATGGCTACACCTTC. Translated, it gives CSVEASGDGYTF. This rearrangement joins TRBV29-1 to TRBJ1-2; possibly TRBD1 for D (6 bases). Germline V CDR1 and CDR2: SQVTM, ANQGSEA. V was cut by 1 base and J by 6 bases, with 9 bases left in between. The CDR3 length is 12 residues.

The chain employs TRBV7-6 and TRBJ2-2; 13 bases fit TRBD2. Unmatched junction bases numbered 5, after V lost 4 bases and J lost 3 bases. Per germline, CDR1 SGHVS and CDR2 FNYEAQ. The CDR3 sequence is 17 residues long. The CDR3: CASSSGLAGVYTGELFF. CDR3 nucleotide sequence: TGTGCCAGCAGCTCCGGACTAGCGGGAGTCTACACCGGGGAGCTGTTTTTT.

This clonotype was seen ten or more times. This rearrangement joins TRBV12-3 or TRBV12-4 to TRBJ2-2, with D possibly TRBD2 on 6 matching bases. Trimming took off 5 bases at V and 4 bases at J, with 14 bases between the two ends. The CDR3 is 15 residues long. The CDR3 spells CASSPRERVTGELFF. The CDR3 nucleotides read TGTGCCAGCAGTCCCCGGGAGCGGGTCACCGGGGAGCTGTTTTTT.

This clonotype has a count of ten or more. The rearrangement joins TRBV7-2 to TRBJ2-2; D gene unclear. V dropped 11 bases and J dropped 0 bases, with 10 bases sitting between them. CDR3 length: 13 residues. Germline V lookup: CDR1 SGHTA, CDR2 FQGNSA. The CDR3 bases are TGTGCCGGGTACCCGACGAACACCGGGGAGCTGTTTTTT. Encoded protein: CAGYPTNTGELFF.

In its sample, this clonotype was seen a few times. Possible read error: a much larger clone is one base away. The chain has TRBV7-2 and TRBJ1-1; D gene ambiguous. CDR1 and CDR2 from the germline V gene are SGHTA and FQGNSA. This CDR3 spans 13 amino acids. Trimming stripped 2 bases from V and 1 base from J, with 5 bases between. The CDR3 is CASSLRANTEAFF. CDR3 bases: TGTGCCAGCAGCTTAAGGGCGAACACTGAAGCTTTCTTT.

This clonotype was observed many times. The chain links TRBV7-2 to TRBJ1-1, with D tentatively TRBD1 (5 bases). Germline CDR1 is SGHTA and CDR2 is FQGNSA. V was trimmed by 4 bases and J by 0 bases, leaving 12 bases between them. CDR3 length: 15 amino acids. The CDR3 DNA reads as TGTGCCAGCAGCTCTGACAGAACCATGAACACTGAAGCTTTCTTT. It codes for CASSSDRTMNTEAFF.